Included here is one TCR beta chain sequence, with context. Its antigen remains unknown. Here immunoSEQ multiplex PCR was the method, and the copy in TCRdb shows in-frame clones only, minus some. There are around 2,000,000 clones in the sample; roughly 94% occur only once, and 0.1% to 0.15% lies in the top ten. The data derive from a study of shared clonotypes between healthy human individuals. Whole-study findings and limits: The authors sampled blood alone, and tissue repertoires likely differ.

V lost 2 bases and J lost 1, with 5 bases in between. The CDR3 extends over 13 amino acids. Germline V gene lookup returns CDR1 LNHDA and CDR2 SQIVND (reference sequence). The chain has TRBV19 and TRBJ2-5; D gene unclear. Sequencing was carried out using naive CD4+ T cells sorted from blood. Subset: CD45RA+ positively selected. This clonotype was sampled from a man between 18 and 35 years old in good health. CDR3 sequence reads: CASSIQTQETQYF. The CDR3 bases are TGTGCCAGTAGTATACAGACCCAAGAGACCCAGTACTTC.